This T cell receptor beta chain was captured in a study of graft-versus-host responses after intestinal transplantation. Whole-study findings and limits: Ileal or blood samples showed some GvH clones first, and such clones were also found in recipient marrow.

This clone was counted a single time. Its antigen is still unknown. Trimming removed 1 base at V and 4 bases at J, with 22 bases between. Germline values: CDR1 LGHNA, CDR2 YNFKEQ. This CDR3 spans 18 amino acids. The repertoire was sequenced with immunoSEQ multiplex PCR; TCRdb's copy has only in-frame clones and lacks some. The table has about 130,000 clones, about 93% seen once. This sequence joins TRBV4-2 and TRBJ2-5, with D tentatively TRBD2 (7 bases). The input for sequencing was unstimulated CD4+ T cells sorted from spleen or lymph node cells, taken before intestinal transplant. This receptor was identified in a human donor who received an intestinal transplant. The CDR3: CASSQVGTGLRGGETQYF. CDR3 sequence (DNA): TGTGCCAGCAGCCAAGTGGGGACGGGACTTAGGGGGGGAGAGACCCAGTACTTC.